This TCR beta chain was documented in a study of blood T cell repertoires in COVID-19. The CDR3 totals 13 residues. Trimming took 3 bases from V and 10 from J; bases not matched to a gene: 8. CDR1 is KGHSH and CDR2 is LQKENI in the germline V gene. The table came from immunoSEQ multiplex PCR; TCRdb's copy has only in-frame clones and leaves some out. The table lists over 150,000 clones, roughly 80% of them singletons, with 25% to 30% in the top ten. Source material: peripheral blood. The source of this sequence is a woman aged 55-70 years with acute or convalescent COVID-19. The chain employs TRBV18 and TRBJ1-2, with 7 bases that match TRBD1. The CDR3 DNA reads TGTGCCAGCTCACCCCGACAGGGTCTCGACTACACCTTC. Amino acids: CASSPRQGLDYTF.